This TCR beta chain was identified in a study of regulatory T cells in long-lasting Graves disease. About the research overall: A definition of persistent Graves' disease required over 5 years of antithyroid drugs plus positive TSH receptor antibodies. General study results and limits: In persistent patients, shared public clonotypes (more than 2,500) outnumbered those in new patients (about 890).

According to the study, TCR beta libraries were built with iRepertoire HTBI primers and CDR3-region Arm-PCR. One entry per CDR3 protein results from TCRdb running MiXCR on the multiplex PCR reads. This table holds under 500,000 distinct CDR3 sequences, more than 20% found once. With V trimmed by 4 bases and J by 7 bases, 6 bases remained unmatched. The CDR3 contains 13 residues. Germline V gene sequence: CDR1 SGHTA, CDR2 FQGNSA. Noted time point: persistent/refractory GD, antithyroid drugs over 5 years with positive TRAb. Extracted PBMC RNA gave rise to the TCR library. Patients with Graves' disease were diagnosed by American Thyroid Association guidelines. Peripheral blood, at around 8.8 milliliters, went into EDTA tubes. Many counts were recorded for this clonotype. Antigen unknown.

This specimen consisted of peripheral blood mononuclear cells (PBMCs), obtained when the disease was refractory, from a patient treated with antithyroid drugs. The clonotype was recovered from a female donor with Graves disease. The chain links TRBV7-2 to TRBJ1-2; TRBD1 matches at 7 bases. CDR3 protein: CASSWKGAFGYTF. The CDR3 DNA sequence: TGTGCCAGCAGCTGGAAGGGGGCCTTTGGCTACACCTTC.